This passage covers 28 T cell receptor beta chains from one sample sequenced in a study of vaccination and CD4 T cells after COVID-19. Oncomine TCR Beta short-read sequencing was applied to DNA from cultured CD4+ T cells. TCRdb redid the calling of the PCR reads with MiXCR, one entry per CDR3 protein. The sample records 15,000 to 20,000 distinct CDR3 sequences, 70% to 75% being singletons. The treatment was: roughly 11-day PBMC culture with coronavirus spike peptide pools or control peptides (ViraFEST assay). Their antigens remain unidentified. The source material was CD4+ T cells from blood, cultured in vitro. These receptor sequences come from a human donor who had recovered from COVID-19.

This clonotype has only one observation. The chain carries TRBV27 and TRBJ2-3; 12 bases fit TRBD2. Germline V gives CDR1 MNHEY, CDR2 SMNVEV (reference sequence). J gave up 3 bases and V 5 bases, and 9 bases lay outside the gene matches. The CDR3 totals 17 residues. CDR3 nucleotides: TGTGCCAGCAGTACACTTCGGACTAGCGGGAAAACAGATACGCAGTATTTT. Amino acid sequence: CASSTLRTSGKTDTQYF.

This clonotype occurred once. CDR3 nucleotides: TGTGCCAGCAGTTCACCTAGCGGGAGAGAGACCCAGTACTTC. This gives the protein CASSSPSGRETQYF. The chain joins TRBV28 to TRBJ2-5, with TRBD2 matching 10 bases. Germline V lookup: CDR1 MDHEN, CDR2 SYDVKM. V was pared by 4 bases and J by 4 bases, with 3 bases of the junction left unmatched. The CDR3 is 14 amino acids. The complete variable domain, with remaining parts taken from reference TRBV28 and TRBJ2-5, reads DVKVTQSSRYLVKRTGEKVFLECVQDMDHENMFWYRQDPGLGLRLIYFSYDVKMKEKGDIPEGYSVSREKKERFSLILESASTNQTSMYLCASSSPSGRETQYFGPGTRLLVL.

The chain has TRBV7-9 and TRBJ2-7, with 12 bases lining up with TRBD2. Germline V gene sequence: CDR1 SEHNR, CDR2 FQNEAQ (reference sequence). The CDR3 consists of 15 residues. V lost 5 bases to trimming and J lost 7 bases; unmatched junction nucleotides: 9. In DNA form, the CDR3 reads TGTGCCAGCAGCGCCCGACTAGCGGGAGCACGAGAGCAGTACTTC. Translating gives CASSARLAGAREQYF.

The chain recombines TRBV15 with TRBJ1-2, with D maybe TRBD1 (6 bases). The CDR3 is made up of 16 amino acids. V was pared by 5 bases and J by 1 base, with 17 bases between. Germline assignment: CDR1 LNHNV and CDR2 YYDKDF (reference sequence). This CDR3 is CATSYERPRGNYGYTF. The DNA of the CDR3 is TGTGCCACCAGCTACGAAAGGCCCAGGGGTAACTATGGCTACACCTTC.

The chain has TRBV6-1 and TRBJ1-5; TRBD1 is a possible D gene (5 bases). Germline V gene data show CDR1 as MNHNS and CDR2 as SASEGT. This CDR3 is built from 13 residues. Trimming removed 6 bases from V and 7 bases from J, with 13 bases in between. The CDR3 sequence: CASRPGPWQPQHF. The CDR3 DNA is TGTGCCAGCAGACCGGGGCCTTGGCAGCCCCAGCATTTT.

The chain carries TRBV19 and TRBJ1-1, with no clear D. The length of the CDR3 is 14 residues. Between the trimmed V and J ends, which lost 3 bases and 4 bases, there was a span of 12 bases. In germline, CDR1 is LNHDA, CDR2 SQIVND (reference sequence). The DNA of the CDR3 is TGTGCCAGTAGTATGGATGGCCTTGGCACTGAAGCTTTCTTT. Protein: CASSMDGLGTEAFF.

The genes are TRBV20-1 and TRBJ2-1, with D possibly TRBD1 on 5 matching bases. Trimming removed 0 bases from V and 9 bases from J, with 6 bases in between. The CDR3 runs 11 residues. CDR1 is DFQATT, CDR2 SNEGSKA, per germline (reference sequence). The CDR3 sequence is CSARDGAEQFF. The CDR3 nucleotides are TGCAGTGCTAGAGATGGGGCTGAGCAGTTCTTC.

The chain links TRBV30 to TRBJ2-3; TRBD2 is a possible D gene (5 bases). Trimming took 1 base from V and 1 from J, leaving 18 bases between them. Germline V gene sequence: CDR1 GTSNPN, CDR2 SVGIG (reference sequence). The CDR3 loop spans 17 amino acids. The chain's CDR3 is CAWSASIRVGGTDTQYF. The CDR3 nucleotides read TGTGCCTGGAGTGCATCGATTAGGGTCGGGGGCACAGATACGCAGTATTTT.

Here the CDR3 reads CASTTGRRETQYF. DNA for the CDR3: TGTGCCAGCACTACTGGGAGGCGGGAGACCCAGTACTTC. V usage is TRBV28 and J usage is TRBJ2-5; TRBD2 is a possible D gene (6 bases). The germline V gene has CDR1 MDHEN and CDR2 SYDVKM. The ends were cut back, 7 bases at V and 5 bases at J, with 14 bases in the middle. CDR3 size: 13 residues.

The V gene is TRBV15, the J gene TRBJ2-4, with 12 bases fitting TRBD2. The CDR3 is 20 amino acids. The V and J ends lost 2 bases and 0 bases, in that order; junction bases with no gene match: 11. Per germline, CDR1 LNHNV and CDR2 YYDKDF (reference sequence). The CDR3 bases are TGTGCCACCAGCAGAATCCCGACTAGCGGGGGACTCACAGCCAAAAACATTCAGTACTTC. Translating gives CATSRIPTSGGLTAKNIQYF.

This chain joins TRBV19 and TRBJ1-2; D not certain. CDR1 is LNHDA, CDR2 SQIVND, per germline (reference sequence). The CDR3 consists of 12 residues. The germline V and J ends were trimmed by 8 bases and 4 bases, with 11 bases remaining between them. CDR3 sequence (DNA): TGTGCCAGTTCGGACCGGCCCTATGGCTACACCTTC. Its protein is CASSDRPYGYTF.

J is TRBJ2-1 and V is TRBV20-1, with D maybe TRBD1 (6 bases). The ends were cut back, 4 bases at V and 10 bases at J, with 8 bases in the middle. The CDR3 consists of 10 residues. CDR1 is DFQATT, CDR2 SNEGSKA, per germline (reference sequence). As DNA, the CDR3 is TGCAGTGCTAAAAGGGGGGAGCAGTTCTTC. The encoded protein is CSAKRGEQFF.

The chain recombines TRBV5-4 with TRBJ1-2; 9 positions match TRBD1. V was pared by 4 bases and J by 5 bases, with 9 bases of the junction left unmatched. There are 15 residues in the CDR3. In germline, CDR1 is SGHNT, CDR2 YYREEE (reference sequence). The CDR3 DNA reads TGTGCCAGCAGCCAGGGGGGACAGGGAAGTTATGGCTACACCTTC. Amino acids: CASSQGGQGSYGYTF. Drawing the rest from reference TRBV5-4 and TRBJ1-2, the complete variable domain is ETGVTQSPTHLIKTRGQQVTLRCSSQSGHNTVSWYQQALGQGPQFIFQYYREEENGRGNFPPRFSGLQFPNYSSELNVNALELDDSALYLCASSQGGQGSYGYTFGSGTRLTVV.

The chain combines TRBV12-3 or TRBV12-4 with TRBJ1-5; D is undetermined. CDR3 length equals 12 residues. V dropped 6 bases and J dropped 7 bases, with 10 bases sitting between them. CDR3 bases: TGTGCCAGCAGACAATGGGAACAGCCCCAGCATTTT. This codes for CASRQWEQPQHF.

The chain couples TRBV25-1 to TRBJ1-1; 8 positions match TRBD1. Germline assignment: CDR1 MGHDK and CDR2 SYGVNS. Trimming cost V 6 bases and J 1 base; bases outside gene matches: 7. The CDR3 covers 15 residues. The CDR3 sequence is CASRAGGRGNTEAFF. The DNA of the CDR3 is TGTGCCAGCAGGGCAGGGGGCAGGGGGAACACTGAAGCTTTCTTT.

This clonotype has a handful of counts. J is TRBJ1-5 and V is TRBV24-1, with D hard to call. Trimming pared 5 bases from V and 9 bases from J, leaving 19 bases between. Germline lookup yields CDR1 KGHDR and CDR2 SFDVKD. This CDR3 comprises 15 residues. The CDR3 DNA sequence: TGTGCCACCAGTGGCCCAGAAGACGGAGCGAGGCCCCAGCATTTT. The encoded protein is CATSGPEDGARPQHF.

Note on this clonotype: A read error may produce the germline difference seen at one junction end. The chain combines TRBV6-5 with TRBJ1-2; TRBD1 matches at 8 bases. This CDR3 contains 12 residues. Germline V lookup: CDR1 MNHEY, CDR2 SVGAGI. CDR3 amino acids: CASSYNRGTEFF. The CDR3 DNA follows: TGTGCCAGCAGTTACAACAGGGGGACAGAGTTCTTC.

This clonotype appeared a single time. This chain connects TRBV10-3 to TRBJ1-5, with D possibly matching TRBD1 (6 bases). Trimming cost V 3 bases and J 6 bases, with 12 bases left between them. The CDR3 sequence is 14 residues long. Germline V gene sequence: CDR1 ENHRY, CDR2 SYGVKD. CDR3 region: CAISDVGAGQPQHF. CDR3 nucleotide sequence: TGTGCCATCAGTGACGTGGGGGCCGGTCAGCCCCAGCATTTT.

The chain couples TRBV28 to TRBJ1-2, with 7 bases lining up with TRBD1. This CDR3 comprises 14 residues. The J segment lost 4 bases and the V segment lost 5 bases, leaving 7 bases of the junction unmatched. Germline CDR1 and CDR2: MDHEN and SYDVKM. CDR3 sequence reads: CASSDRVPPYGYTF. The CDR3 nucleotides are TGTGCCAGCAGTGACAGGGTCCCGCCCTATGGCTACACCTTC.

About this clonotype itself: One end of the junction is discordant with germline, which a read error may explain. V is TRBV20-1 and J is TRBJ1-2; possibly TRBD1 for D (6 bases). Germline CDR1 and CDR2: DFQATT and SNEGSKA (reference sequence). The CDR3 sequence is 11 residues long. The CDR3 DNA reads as TGCAGTGCTAGAGATCAGTACAGGGATCCCTTC. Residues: CSARDQYRDPF.

CDR3 in DNA: TGCAGTGCTAGAGATGACCCGCGGACAGCCTACGAGCAGTACTTC. Translation gives CSARDDPRTAYEQYF. J is TRBJ2-7 and V is TRBV20-1, with a tentative D call TRBD1 (6 bases). Looked up from germline, CDR1 is DFQATT and CDR2 is SNEGSKA (reference sequence). The germline V and J ends were trimmed by 0 bases and 2 bases, with 14 bases remaining between them. The CDR3 runs to 15 residues.

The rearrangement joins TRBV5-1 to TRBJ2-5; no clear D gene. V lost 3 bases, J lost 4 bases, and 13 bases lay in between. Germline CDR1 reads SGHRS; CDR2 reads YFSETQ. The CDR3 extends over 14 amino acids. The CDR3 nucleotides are TGCGCCAGCAGCTGGCCCTCAAGAGGAGAGACCCAGTACTTC. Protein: CASSWPSRGETQYF.

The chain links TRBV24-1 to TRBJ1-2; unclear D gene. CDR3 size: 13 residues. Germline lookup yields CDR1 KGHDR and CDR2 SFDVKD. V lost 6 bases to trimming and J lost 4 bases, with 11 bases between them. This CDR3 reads CATSSWAGYGYTF. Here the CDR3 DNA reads TGTGCCACCAGTAGCTGGGCAGGCTATGGCTACACCTTC.

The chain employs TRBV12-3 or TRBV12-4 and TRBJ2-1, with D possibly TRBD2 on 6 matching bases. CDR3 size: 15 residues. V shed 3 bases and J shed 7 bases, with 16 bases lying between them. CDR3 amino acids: CASSFPGLIGNEQFF. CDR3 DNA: TGTGCCAGCAGTTTTCCCGGACTAATCGGGAATGAGCAGTTCTTC.

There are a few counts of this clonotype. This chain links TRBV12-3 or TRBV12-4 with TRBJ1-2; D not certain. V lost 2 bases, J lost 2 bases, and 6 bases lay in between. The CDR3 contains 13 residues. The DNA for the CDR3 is TGTGCCAGCAGTTTAAATCAAAACTATGGCTACACCTTC. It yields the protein CASSLNQNYGYTF.

In DNA form, the CDR3 reads TGTGCCAGCAGCTTGTCGACAGGGGGCTACGAGCAGTACTTC. Translation: CASSLSTGGYEQYF. The rearrangement uses TRBV7-3 and TRBJ2-7; 9 positions agree with TRBD1. This CDR3 has 14 residues. The germline gives CDR1 SGHTA, CDR2 FQGTGA. Trimming took 3 bases from V and 3 from J; bases not matched to a gene: 3. The whole variable domain, remainder taken from reference TRBV7-3 and TRBJ2-7, is GAGVSQTPSNKVTEKGKYVELRCDPISGHTALYWYRQSLGQGPEFLIYFQGTGAADDSGLPNDRFFAVRPEGSVSTLKIQRTERGDSAVYLCASSLSTGGYEQYFGPGTRLTVT.

DNA for the CDR3: TGCAGCGTTGGTAGGGGGCGAAGTGGCTACACCTTC. Translation gives CSVGRGRSGYTF. V gene TRBV29-1 combines with J gene TRBJ1-2; 7 positions agree with TRBD1. The CDR3 covers 12 residues. The trim removed 4 bases at V and 7 bases at J, leaving 6 bases unmatched. Per the germline V gene, CDR1 is SQVTM and CDR2 is ANQGSEA.

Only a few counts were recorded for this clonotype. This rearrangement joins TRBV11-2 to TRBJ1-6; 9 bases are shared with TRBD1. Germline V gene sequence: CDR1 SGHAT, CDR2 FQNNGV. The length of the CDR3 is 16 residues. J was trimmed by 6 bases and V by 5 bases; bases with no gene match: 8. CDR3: CASSPRTGVTNSPLHF. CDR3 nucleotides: TGTGCCAGCAGCCCCCGGACAGGGGTGACTAATTCACCCCTCCACTTT.